The rows below give T cell receptor beta chains drawn from one sample of a study of radiotherapy plus CTLA-4 blockade in lung cancer. Sequencing was performed with immunoSEQ multiplex PCR; in TCRdb, only in-frame clones are kept and a portion is missing. The sample contains over 80,000 clones, 83% of which appear only once. This sample comprised peripheral blood, obtained from a patient treated with radiotherapy plus ipilimumab. These receptor sequences come from a human donor with non-small cell lung cancer who had stable disease on radiotherapy plus ipilimumab. CDR3s include the opening cysteine and the closing phenylalanine or tryptophan. The D gene is left open where the match is weak. Some rows have no size entry. The others give once, few or many, or a class for an expanded clone.

v_gene	j_gene	d_gene	abundance	CDR3aa	CDR3nt
TRBV7-9	TRBJ1-3	-	once	CASSLLGAYSGNTIYF	TGTGCCAGCAGCTTACTTGGGGCCTACTCTGGAAACACCATATATTTT
TRBV5-8	TRBJ2-7	TRBD2	-	CASSEDRDYRSYEQYF	TGTGCCAGCAGCGAGGACCGGGACTACCGCTCCTACGAGCAGTACTTC
TRBV9	TRBJ1-3	-	-	CASSVEVFGTGNTIYF	TGTGCCAGCAGCGTAGAGGTGTTCGGGACTGGAAACACCATATATTTT
TRBV5-1	TRBJ1-2	-	few	CASSLEGSGYTF	TGCGCCAGCAGCTTGGAAGGTAGTGGCTACACCTTC
TRBV7-9	TRBJ2-3	TRBD2	-	CASSPRLAGNTDTQYF	TGTGCCAGCAGCCCAAGACTAGCGGGGAACACAGATACGCAGTATTTT
TRBV4-1	TRBJ2-7	-	-	CASTLRTDSYEQYF	TGCGCCAGCACCCTAAGGACTGACTCCTACGAGCAGTACTTC
TRBV7-3	TRBJ2-3	-	-	CASSFSKGADTQYF	TGTGCCAGCAGCTTCTCTAAGGGGGCAGATACGCAGTATTTT
TRBV30	TRBJ2-1	TRBD2	-	CAWSSSLAGGSNEQFF	TGTGCCTGGAGTTCCTCCTTAGCGGGAGGTAGTAATGAGCAGTTCTTC
TRBV6-1	TRBJ1-2	-	few	CASSEEKGTNYGYTF	TGTGCCAGCAGTGAAGAAAAGGGAACGAACTATGGCTACACCTTC
TRBV18	TRBJ2-3	TRBD2	-	CASSPPSGGVSTDTQYF	TGTGCCAGCTCACCCCCTAGCGGGGGCGTTAGCACAGATACGCAGTATTTT
TRBV19	TRBJ1-2	-	-	CASSPSVWGGSYGYTF	TGTGCCAGTAGTCCGTCGGTGTGGGGTGGTAGCTATGGCTACACCTTC
TRBV30	TRBJ1-3	TRBD1	-	CAWSRGQPGGGNTIYF	TGTGCCTGGAGTCGGGGACAGCCGGGAGGTGGAAACACCATATATTTT
TRBV11-3	TRBJ2-5	TRBD2	-	CASLRLAGPCETQYF	TGTGCCAGCTTAAGGTTAGCGGGGCCCTGCGAGACCCAGTACTTC
TRBV29-1	TRBJ2-6	-	-	CSVSPGRGTGANVLTF	TGCAGCGTTTCGCCAGGGAGGGGGACTGGGGCCAACGTCCTGACTTTC
TRBV6-5	TRBJ2-1	TRBD2	-	CASTPGGDEQFF	TGTGCCAGCACCCCCGGGGGGGATGAGCAGTTCTTC
TRBV5-6	TRBJ2-5	-	-	CASSLAGSPLQETQYF	TGTGCCAGCAGCTTGGCCGGCTCTCCACTACAAGAGACCCAGTACTTC
TRBV5-1	TRBJ2-2	-	-	CASSLATNTGELFF	TGCGCCAGCAGCTTGGCCACAAACACCGGGGAGCTGTTTTTT
TRBV6-4	TRBJ2-3	TRBD1	once	CASSEKGATDTQYF	TGTGCCAGCAGTGAGAAGGGGGCAACAGATACGCAGTATTTT
TRBV28	TRBJ2-2	-	-	CASSLRLRGWVRVPGELFF	TGTGCCAGCAGTTTGAGGTTACGGGGTTGGGTTCGGGTGCCCGGGGAGCTGTTTTTT
TRBV28	TRBJ1-6	TRBD1	-	CASSPQGGNSPLHF	TGTGCCAGCAGTCCACAGGGGGGAAATTCACCCCTCCACTTT
TRBV11-2	TRBJ2-2	TRBD1	-	CASSLLDRLTGELFF	TGTGCCAGCAGCTTATTGGACAGGTTGACCGGGGAGCTGTTTTTT
TRBV7-3	TRBJ2-1	TRBD1	-	CASSLSRGLINEQFF	TGTGCCAGCAGCTTAAGCAGGGGGTTGATCAATGAGCAGTTCTTC
TRBV5-1	TRBJ2-1	-	once	CASSGALSSYNEQFF	TGCGCCAGCAGCGGCGCCTTGAGCTCCTACAATGAGCAGTTCTTC